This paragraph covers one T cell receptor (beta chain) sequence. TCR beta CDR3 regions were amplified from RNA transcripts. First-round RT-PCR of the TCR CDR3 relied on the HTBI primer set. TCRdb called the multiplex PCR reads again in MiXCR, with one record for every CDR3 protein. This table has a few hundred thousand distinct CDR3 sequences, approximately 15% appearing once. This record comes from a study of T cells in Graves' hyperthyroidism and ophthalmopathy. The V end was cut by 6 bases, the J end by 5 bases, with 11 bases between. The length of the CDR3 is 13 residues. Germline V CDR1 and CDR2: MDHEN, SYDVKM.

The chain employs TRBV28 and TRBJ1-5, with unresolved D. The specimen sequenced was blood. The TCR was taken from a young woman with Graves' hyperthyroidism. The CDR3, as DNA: TGTGCCAGCAGCCCGGTGGGCTATCAGCCCCAGCATTTT. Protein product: CASSPVGYQPQHF.